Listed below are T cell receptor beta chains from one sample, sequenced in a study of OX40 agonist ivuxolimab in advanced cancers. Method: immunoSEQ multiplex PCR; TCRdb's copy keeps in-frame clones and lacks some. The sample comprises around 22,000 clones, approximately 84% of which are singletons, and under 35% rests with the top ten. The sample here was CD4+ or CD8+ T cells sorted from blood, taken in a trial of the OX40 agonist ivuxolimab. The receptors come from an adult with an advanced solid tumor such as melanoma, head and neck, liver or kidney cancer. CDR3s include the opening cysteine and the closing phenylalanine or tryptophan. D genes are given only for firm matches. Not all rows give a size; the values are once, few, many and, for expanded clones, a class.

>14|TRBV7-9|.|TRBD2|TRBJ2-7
TGTGCCAGCAGCAAAGCGGGAGGACATCTCGAGCAGTACTTC
CASSKAGGHLEQYF
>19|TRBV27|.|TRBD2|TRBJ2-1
TGTGCCAGCAGTTTCTCCGACTGGACTAGCGGGGGGCTGGCCAATGAGCAGTTCTTC
CASSFSDWTSGGLANEQFF
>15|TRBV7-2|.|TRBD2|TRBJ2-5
TGTGCCAGCAGCTTAGGCGGGGGGATACAAGAGACCCAGTACTTC
CASSLGGGIQETQYF
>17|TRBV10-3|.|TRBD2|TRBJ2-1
TGTGCCATCAGTGAGGCTTTGGGGGGGGAAGTTGGAAATGAGCAGTTCTTC
CAISEALGGEVGNEQFF
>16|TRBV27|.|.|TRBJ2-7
TGTGCCAGCAGGAGCCTCGGGTTGGGTGGAAACTACGAGCAGTACTTC
CASRSLGLGGNYEQYF
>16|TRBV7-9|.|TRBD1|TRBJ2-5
TGTGCCAGCAGCAAGAGGAATGGGACAGGGGAGGAGACCCAGTACTTC
CASSKRNGTGEETQYF
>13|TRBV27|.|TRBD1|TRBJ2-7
TGTGCCAGCAGTTTCGGGACAGCCTACGAGCAGTACTTC
CASSFGTAYEQYF
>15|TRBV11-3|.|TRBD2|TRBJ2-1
TGTGCCAGCAGCCCTAAGCGGGGCCCCTACAATGAGCAGTTCTTC
CASSPKRGPYNEQFF
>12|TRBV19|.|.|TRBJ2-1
TGTGCCAGTAGGTTTGGCAACAATGAGCAGTTCTTC
CASRFGNNEQFF
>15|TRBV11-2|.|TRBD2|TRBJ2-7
TGTGCCAGCAGCCCAGGGACTAGCGGGTGGTACGAGCAGTACTTC
CASSPGTSGWYEQYF
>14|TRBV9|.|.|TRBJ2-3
TGTGCCAGCAGCTCCGGGACGTCCACAGATACGCAGTATTTT
CASSSGTSTDTQYF
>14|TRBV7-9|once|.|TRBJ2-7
TGTGCCAGCAGCGAGGGGACGGAACTCTACGAGCAGTACTTC
CASSEGTELYEQYF
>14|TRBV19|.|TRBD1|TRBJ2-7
TGTGCCAGTAGTTGGGGACAGGGTACCTACGAGCAGTACTTC
CASSWGQGTYEQYF
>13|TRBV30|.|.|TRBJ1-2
TGTGCCTGGAGTGTTGGAGTTGGGGATGGCTACACCTTC
CAWSVGVGDGYTF
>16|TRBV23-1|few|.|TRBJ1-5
TGCGCCAGCAGTCTTTTGCCAAGGGCGGACAATCAGCCCCAGCATTTT
CASSLLPRADNQPQHF
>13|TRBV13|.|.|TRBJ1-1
TGTGCCAGCGCCTCAAGAGGGAACACTGAAGCTTTCTTT
CASASRGNTEAFF
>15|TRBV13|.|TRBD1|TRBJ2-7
TGTGCCAGCAGCCCAGGGGGTCGGAGCTCCTACGAGCAGTACTTC
CASSPGGRSSYEQYF
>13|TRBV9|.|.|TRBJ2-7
TGTGCCAGCAGCGCCGGTAGCCTTTACGAGCAGTACTTC
CASSAGSLYEQYF
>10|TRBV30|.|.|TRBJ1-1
TGTGCCTGGCGCGATAATGAAGCTTTCTTT
CAWRDNEAFF
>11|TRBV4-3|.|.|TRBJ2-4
TGCGCCAGCAAGGAGAAGGACATTCAGTACTTC
CASKEKDIQYF
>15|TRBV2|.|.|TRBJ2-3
TGTGCCAGCAGTGAGGGGGGACAGATTCCAGATACGCAGTATTTT
CASSEGGQIPDTQYF
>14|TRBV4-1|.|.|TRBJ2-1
TGCGCCAGCAGCCAAGAAGAAGGGAACAATGAGCAGTTCTTC
CASSQEEGNNEQFF